The entry below gives a single T cell receptor (beta chain) sequence along with its context. This sample was taken from a study of blood T cell repertoires in COVID-19. The wider study: Italy, Spain and the United States were the sources of the convalescent and acute COVID-19 samples. Sources were T cells, B-cell-depleted T cells, or PBMCs; the material itself was cDNA or gDNA.

CDR3 size: 13 residues. Trimming stripped 3 bases from V and 6 bases from J, with 8 bases between. CDR1 MNHEY and CDR2 SMNVEV come from the germline V gene (reference sequence). In the study's own analysis: Estimation of nucleated cell counts relied on the amplification of reference gene primers. Method: immunoSEQ multiplex PCR; TCRdb's copy keeps in-frame clones and lacks some. The V and J calls and clone size are taken from that table; D and trimming were inferred from the DNA. The sample carries approximately 53,000 clones, approximately 88% recorded once. Sequencing was carried out using peripheral blood. This clonotype originated in a human donor in a cohort sampled during active COVID-19. This chain connects TRBV27 to TRBJ2-2; D perhaps matches TRBD1 (6 bases). Written as DNA, the CDR3 is TGTGCCAGCAGTTTCTGGACAGCCGGGGAGCTGTTTTTT. It yields the protein CASSFWTAGELFF.